These T cell receptor beta chains were read from a single sample in a study of control samples from healthy donors and cancer patients. Produced via immunoSEQ multiplex PCR; TCRdb's table is partial and in-frame only. The profile covers fewer than 200,000 clones, with more than 90% appearing a single time and around 1.5% taken by the ten largest. The sequencing sample was made of blood. These TCRs come from a man in his thirties or forties in good health. The CDR3 runs from the conserved cysteine through the conserved F or W. The D gene is left open where the match is weak. Some rows mark clone size as missing; the rest say once, few, many or name a class of expanded clone.

>TRBJ2-2|once|-|TRBV6-6
TGTGCCAGCAGTTACGGAAGCTCCGGGGAGCTGTTTTTT
CASSYGSSGELFF
>TRBJ1-1|-|TRBD1|TRBV27
TGTGCCAGCAGTTTGGGACAGGGATTAAGCACTGAAGCTTTCTTT
CASSLGQGLSTEAFF
>TRBJ2-1|-|-|TRBV7-3
TGTGCCAGCAGCTTAACAGGTGGTGAGCAGTTCTTC
CASSLTGGEQFF
>TRBJ1-1|-|TRBD1|TRBV7-8
TGTGCCAGCAGCTTAGCGGGCAGGGGGCGCGGAATGAACACTGAAGCTTTCTTT
CASSLAGRGRGMNTEAFF
>TRBJ1-2|-|TRBD1|TRBV9
TGTGCCAGCCCCCGGGCGGACAGGGTTCCCAACTATGGCTACACCTTC
CASPRADRVPNYGYTF
>TRBJ2-7|-|TRBD1|TRBV27
TGTGCCAGCAGTCTACGACAGGGGCAGGGGGACGAGCAGTACTTC
CASSLRQGQGDEQYF
>TRBJ1-2|-|-|TRBV12-3/TRBV12-4
TGTGCCAGCAGTTTACGAGGGTACTATGGCTACACCTTC
CASSLRGYYGYTF
>TRBJ2-5|-|-|TRBV12-2
TGTGCAAGTCGCTTAGCGCGTTTCAGGCCTGAAGAGACCCAGTACTTC
CASRLARFRPEETQYF
>TRBJ2-5|-|TRBD2|TRBV7-2
TGTGCCAGCAGCTTAGGCCCACTAGCGGGGGGGGGTCAAGAGACCCAGTACTTC
CASSLGPLAGGGQETQYF
>TRBJ1-4|-|-|TRBV5-1
TGCGCCAGCAGCTTCGGAGTGAATAATGAAAAACTGTTTTTT
CASSFGVNNEKLFF
>TRBJ1-1|-|-|TRBV10-3
TGTGCCACTAACAGTCTCACGAACACTGAAGCTTTCTTT
CATNSLTNTEAFF
>TRBJ2-3|-|-|TRBV9
TGTGCCAGCAGCCCCACTTCGAATTGGACTAGCACAGATACGCAGTATTTT
CASSPTSNWTSTDTQYF
>TRBJ1-2|-|-|TRBV7-3
TGTGCCAGCAGCTTAACTCCGCGCTTTGGGGACTATGGCTACACCTTC
CASSLTPRFGDYGYTF
>TRBJ1-6|-|-|TRBV5-1
TGCGCCAGCAGCGACAGGAATGCCAATTCACCCCTCCACTTT
CASSDRNANSPLHF
>TRBJ1-6|-|-|TRBV18
TGTGCCAGCTCCCCAACAGGGCCGACTAATTCACCCCTCCACTTT
CASSPTGPTNSPLHF
>TRBJ2-6|once|-|TRBV9
TGTGCCAGCAGCGCCGTATCTGGGGCCAACGTCCTGACTTTC
CASSAVSGANVLTF
>TRBJ1-6|few|-|TRBV2
TGTGCCAGCAGTGTGGAGGGAAACTCACCCCTCCACTTT
CASSVEGNSPLHF
>TRBJ2-1|-|TRBD2|TRBV30
TGTGCCTGGACCCCCACAAGGACTAGCGGAGTCTCCTACAATGAGCAGTTCTTC
CAWTPTRTSGVSYNEQFF
>TRBJ1-5|-|-|TRBV3-1/TRBV3-2
TGTGCCAGCAGCCAAGATGGGAGGGGACGTCAGCCCCAGCATTTT
CASSQDGRGRQPQHF
>TRBJ1-2|-|-|TRBV4-1
TGCGCCAGCAGCCAACAAATGGACAGCGCCCGCTATGGCTACACCTTC
CASSQQMDSARYGYTF
>TRBJ2-2|-|TRBD1|TRBV4-1
TGCGCCAGCAGCCACCCCCCACAGGGGGCGCCCGACACCGGGGAGCTGTTTTTT
CASSHPPQGAPDTGELFF
>TRBJ2-1|-|-|TRBV19
TGTGCCAGTAGTCGACTAGTCGGCTCCTACAATGAGCAGTTCTTC
CASSRLVGSYNEQFF